The 5 T cell receptor beta chains in this list originate from one sample, sequenced in a study of blood T cell repertoires in COVID-19. TCRdb's table, derived via immunoSEQ multiplex PCR, lists solely in-frame clones and lacks some. Found here are about 250,000 clones, 87% of them singletons; the top ten hold about 6%. The sample was PBMCs or T cells enriched from blood (not recorded which). The receptors were sampled from a woman in her twenties or thirties with acute COVID-19.

As concerns this clone: Its ends do not fully match the called genes, so a read error is possible. V usage is TRBV13 and J usage is TRBJ1-5; D is perhaps TRBD1 (6 bases). The CDR3 consists of 15 residues. Germline CDR1 PRHDT, CDR2 FYEKMQ (reference sequence). The CDR3 nucleotides read TGTGCCAGCAGCCTAGGGAGGGGGTTGGGGCAGCCCCAGCATTTT. Translation: CASSLGRGLGQPQHF.

The chain is built from TRBV7-2 and TRBJ2-1, with 11 positions matching TRBD2. This CDR3 has 21 amino acids. Germline V gene lookup returns CDR1 SGHTA and CDR2 FQGNSA. The junction had 16 bases not matched to a gene; V was cut back by 0 bases and J by 3 bases. DNA for the CDR3: TGTGCCAGCAGCTTAGCTCACCGGCTAGCGGGAGGAACATACTACTACAATGAGCAGTTCTTC. Its protein product is CASSLAHRLAGGTYYYNEQFF.

The J gene is TRBJ2-3, the V gene TRBV5-4; D is unresolved. The CDR3 contains 14 residues. V shed 4 bases and J shed 2 bases, with 11 bases lying between them. In germline, CDR1 is SGHNT, CDR2 YYREEE (reference sequence). The CDR3 spells CASSATEATDTQYF. The CDR3 DNA is TGTGCCAGCAGCGCAACAGAAGCCACAGATACGCAGTATTTT.

CDR3 sequence (DNA): TGTGCCAGCAGCTGGGCCGGGAGCCCTACCTCCTACGAGCAGTACTTC. Amino acid sequence: CASSWAGSPTSYEQYF. The chain uses TRBV7-8 and TRBJ2-7; D possibly corresponds to TRBD2 (6 bases). This CDR3 spans 16 amino acids. The V and J ends lost 4 bases and 0 bases respectively, with 16 bases between them. Germline CDR1 is SGHVS and CDR2 is FQNEAQ.

The rearrangement links TRBV5-1 to TRBJ2-3; D unresolved. The CDR3 extends over 16 amino acids. Germline V gene data show CDR1 as SGHRS and CDR2 as YFSETQ. The V end lost 3 bases, the J end lost 0 bases, and 14 bases lay between the germline ends. The CDR3, as DNA: TGCGCCAGCAGCTCGAGTCCGGGTATGAGCACAGATACGCAGTATTTT. It codes for CASSSSPGMSTDTQYF.